The 22 T cell receptor beta chains in this list originate from one sample, sequenced in a study of blood T cell repertoires in COVID-19. The method was immunoSEQ multiplex PCR; TCRdb's version includes in-frame clones alone and lacks a portion of them. Of about 110,000 clones listed, approximately 80% are singletons. Sequencing used peripheral blood. These receptors all come from a woman aged 60-70 years with acute or convalescent COVID-19.

J is TRBJ1-6 and V is TRBV2; the D is unclear. The CDR3 is 17 amino acids. The germline V and J ends were trimmed by 6 bases and 9 bases, with 24 bases remaining between them. Germline V gene data show CDR1 as SNHLY and CDR2 as FYNNEI. The CDR3 DNA is TGTGCCAGCAGCCCCGAAGCGGCAGCCCGAGGTAGTTCACCCCTCCACTTT. Translated: CASSPEAAARGSSPLHF.

The V gene is TRBV5-4, the J gene TRBJ1-6, with 10 bases that match TRBD1. V lost 4 bases, J lost 5 bases, and 3 bases stayed unmatched. The CDR3 totals 15 residues. From germline, CDR1 is SGHNT and CDR2 YYREEE (reference sequence). The CDR3 protein is CASSRDRGNNSPLHF. The DNA of the CDR3 is TGTGCCAGCAGCAGGGACAGGGGAAATAATTCACCCCTCCACTTT.

This sequence joins TRBV10-1 and TRBJ2-6; weak D call: TRBD1 (5 bases). Germline V lookup: CDR1 WNHNN, CDR2 SYGVQD (reference sequence). Trimming took off 4 bases at V and 2 bases at J, with 15 bases between the two ends. The CDR3 runs 17 residues. The CDR3 spells CASSAGRASAGANVLTF. CDR3 in DNA: TGCGCCAGCAGTGCGGGCAGGGCCTCCGCTGGGGCCAACGTCCTGACTTTC.

This chain uses TRBV6-2 or TRBV6-3 with TRBJ1-1; tentatively, D is TRBD1 (5 bases). Germline CDR1 and CDR2: MNHEY and SVGEGT. Trimming pared 2 bases from V and 5 bases from J, leaving 12 bases between. The CDR3 sequence is 14 residues long. CDR3 sequence (DNA): TGTGCCAGCAGTTACGACCAGGGTTTGACTGAAGCTTTCTTT. Its translation: CASSYDQGLTEAFF.

J is TRBJ2-1 and V is TRBV3-1 (or the pseudogene TRBV3-2); TRBD2 matches at 8 bases. With V trimmed by 3 bases and J by 10 bases, 11 bases remained unmatched. Germline CDR1 and CDR2: LGHDT and YNNKEL (reference sequence). This CDR3 comprises 15 residues. CDR3 sequence reads: CASSQAGLALGEQFF. As DNA, the CDR3 is TGTGCCAGCAGCCAGGCTGGACTAGCCCTCGGGGAGCAGTTCTTC.

This clone appeared a single time. The genes are TRBV3-1 (or the pseudogene TRBV3-2) and TRBJ2-1; tentatively, D is TRBD2 (5 bases). The CDR3 is made up of 15 amino acids. The V end was cut by 4 bases, the J end by 2 bases, with 12 bases between. CDR1 and CDR2 from the germline V gene are LGHDT and YNNKEL (reference sequence). In nucleotides, the CDR3 is TGTGCCAGCAGCCCAGATAGCGACCCCTACAATGAGCAGTTCTTC. Translation: CASSPDSDPYNEQFF.

V usage is TRBV28 and J usage is TRBJ2-4, with 8 bases that match TRBD1. Trimming cost V 2 bases and J 9 bases; bases outside gene matches: 12. CDR3 size: 16 residues. Germline V gene data show CDR1 as MDHEN and CDR2 as SYDVKM. In DNA form, the CDR3 reads TGTGCCAGCAGTTTACCTACCGGGACAGGTGGTGGCATTCAGTACTTC. Translated: CASSLPTGTGGGIQYF.

The gene calls are TRBV5-1 and TRBJ2-1, with TRBD1 matching 8 bases. V was clipped by 4 bases and J by 8 bases; unmatched bases: 11. The CDR3 extends over 15 amino acids. Germline loops: CDR1 SGHRS, CDR2 YFSETQ. CDR3 DNA: TGCGCCAGCAGCCCGACTTTAGACAGGGGCGATGAGCAGTTCTTC. The encoded protein is CASSPTLDRGDEQFF.

The V and J genes are TRBV4-1 and TRBJ2-1; TRBD1 matches 7 bases. This CDR3 contains 15 residues. V lost 3 bases, J lost 5 bases, and 7 bases stayed unmatched. Germline CDR1 is MGHRA and CDR2 is YSYEKL. The CDR3 DNA is TGCGCCAGCAGCCAGGGTTGGACAGGTGACAATGAGCAGTTCTTC. It codes for CASSQGWTGDNEQFF.

J is TRBJ2-1 and V is TRBV18, with 15 positions matching TRBD2. The CDR3 runs to 18 residues. From germline, CDR1 is KGHSH and CDR2 LQKENI. Germline trimming cut 3 bases from V and 2 bases from J; bases unmatched to any gene: 5. CDR3 DNA sequence: TGTGCCAGCTCACCCGGACTAGCGGGAGGGAATACCTACAATGAGCAGTTCTTC. Its translation is CASSPGLAGGNTYNEQFF.

The chain combines TRBV2 with TRBJ2-1; 8 positions match TRBD2. The CDR3 loop spans 21 amino acids. The junction had 22 bases not matched to a gene; V was cut back by 6 bases and J by 0 bases. Germline CDR1 is SNHLY and CDR2 is FYNNEI. The CDR3 region has the DNA TGTGCCAGCAGAAGTCCTGCTCGTCGGGGGGGCCCTTCCCGCTCCTACAATGAGCAGTTCTTC. This codes for CASRSPARRGGPSRSYNEQFF. Drawing the rest from reference TRBV2 and TRBJ2-1, the complete variable domain is EPEVTQTPSHQVTQMGQEVILRCVPISNHLYFYWYRQILGQKVEFLVSFYNNEISEKSEIFDDQFSVERPDGSNFTLKIRSTKLEDSAMYFCASRSPARRGGPSRSYNEQFFGPGTRLTVL.

This clone was seen more than once but under ten times. This CDR3 is CASSQGRADLGSPLHF. The CDR3 region has the DNA TGTGCCAGCAGCCAAGGGCGGGCGGACCTGGGATCACCCCTCCACTTT. This chain uses TRBV3-1 (or the pseudogene TRBV3-2) with TRBJ1-6, with no clear D. Germline V gives CDR1 LGHDT, CDR2 YNNKEL (reference sequence). This CDR3 comprises 16 residues. The germline V and J ends were trimmed by 1 base and 10 bases, with 17 bases remaining between them.

The count of this clone is one. CDR3 in DNA: TGTGCCAGCTCACCGTCGCGGGAGCGTGCTGGCTACACCTTC. Its translation is CASSPSRERAGYTF. J is TRBJ1-2 and V is TRBV18; D remains unclear. Trimming removed 3 bases at V and 7 bases at J, with 15 bases between. CDR1 is KGHSH and CDR2 is LQKENI in the germline V gene. The CDR3 sequence is 14 residues long.

The CDR3 loop reads CASRGLAVSTYEQYF. The CDR3 coding sequence is TGCGCCAGCAGAGGACTAGCGGTGTCCACCTACGAGCAGTACTTC. This sequence joins TRBV4-1 and TRBJ2-7; 10 positions match TRBD2. The ends lost 6 bases at V and 2 bases at J; junction bases unmatched: 7. The CDR3 spans 15 residues. CDR1 is MGHRA, CDR2 YSYEKL, per germline.

This clone is a singleton in its sample. V and J are TRBV12-1 and TRBJ2-3; the table calls TRBD2, which could not be checked here. TRBV12-1 is a pseudogene locus. The CDR3 runs 16 residues. As DNA, the CDR3 is TGTGCCAGCAGCTCCGAAGCGGAGGGGCAAGCAGATACGCAGTATTTT. It translates to CASSSEAEGQADTQYF.

As to this clone: An end of the junction differs from the germline gene, which may be a read error. The chain combines TRBV11-2 with TRBJ2-5; 12 nucleotides align to TRBD2. The CDR3 loop spans 15 amino acids. Germline V lookup: CDR1 SGHAT, CDR2 FQNNGV. CDR3 sequence reads: CASSWTSGDQEAQYF. DNA of the CDR3: TGTGCCAGCAGCTGGACTAGCGGGGACCAAGAGGCCCAGTACTTC.

The CDR3, as DNA: TGTGCCAGCAGTTTTCTGGGGAGGGACACTGAAGCTTTCTTT. As protein: CASSFLGRDTEAFF. The V gene is TRBV27, the J gene TRBJ1-1, with unresolved D. This CDR3 is built from 14 residues. Germline V gene data show CDR1 as MNHEY and CDR2 as SMNVEV (reference sequence). V was cut by 3 bases and J by 3 bases, with 11 bases left in between.

This clone was seen more than once but under ten times. The chain employs TRBV7-9 and TRBJ1-2; weak D call: TRBD1 (5 bases). V shed 4 bases and J shed 8 bases, with 17 bases lying between them. Germline values: CDR1 SEHNR, CDR2 FQNEAQ (reference sequence). This CDR3 has 14 residues. The CDR3: CASSSLFSAGGYTF. CDR3 nucleotides: TGTGCCAGCAGCTCCTTGTTTTCCGCAGGGGGCTACACCTTC. Complete variable domain (other parts from reference TRBV7-9 and TRBJ1-2): DTGVSQNPRHKITKRGQNVTFRCDPISEHNRLYWYRQTLGQGPEFLTYFQNEAQLEKSRLLSDRFSAERPKGSFSTLEIQRTEQGDSAMYLCASSSLFSAGGYTFGSGTRLTVV.

The V call is TRBV19, the J call TRBJ1-5; D is possibly TRBD1 (5 bases). Trimming left V 8 bases short and J 0 bases short, with 14 bases between. The length of the CDR3 is 15 residues. In germline, CDR1 is LNHDA, CDR2 SQIVND (reference sequence). For the CDR3, the DNA is TGTGCCAGTGCCGCAGGGATTTATAGCAATCAGCCCCAGCATTTT. This translates into CASAAGIYSNQPQHF.

The table lists this clone with many counts. The chain joins TRBV30 to TRBJ2-5; 7 nucleotides agree with TRBD1. The V and J ends lost 4 bases and 1 base, in that order; junction bases with no gene match: 9. The CDR3 covers 15 residues. Germline V lookup: CDR1 GTSNPN, CDR2 SVGIG (reference sequence). This chain's CDR3 is CAWTPLGTVQETQYF. The CDR3 nucleotides are TGTGCCTGGACCCCCCTCGGGACAGTCCAAGAGACCCAGTACTTC.

The genes are TRBV11-2 and TRBJ1-1; D is possibly TRBD1 (5 bases). V dropped 5 bases and J dropped 1 base, with 11 bases sitting between them. CDR3 length: 14 residues. Germline-derived CDR1 and CDR2 are SGHAT and FQNNGV. In DNA form, the CDR3 reads TGTGCCAGCAGCGTCCTGGGGCAGAACACTGAAGCTTTCTTT. It specifies CASSVLGQNTEAFF. Full variable domain (missing parts from reference TRBV11-2 and TRBJ1-1): EAGVAQSPRYKIIEKRQSVAFWCNPISGHATLYWYQQILGQGPKLLIQFQNNGVVDDSQLPKDRFSAERLKGVDSTLKIQPAKLEDSAVYLCASSVLGQNTEAFFGQGTRLTVV.

This clone was observed once. The CDR3 DNA follows: TGTGCCAGCAGGCCGGGGACAGGGGGTAGGTCTGAGCAGTTCTTC. Its protein product is CASRPGTGGRSEQFF. The chain combines TRBV28 with TRBJ2-1, with TRBD1 matching over 11 bases. Germline V gives CDR1 MDHEN, CDR2 SYDVKM. V gave up 6 bases and J gave up 9 bases; unmatched junction bases: 10. There are 15 residues in the CDR3.